This TCR beta chain emerged from a study of blood T cell repertoires in COVID-19. On the study more broadly: The study drew acute and convalescent COVID-19 samples from the United States, Italy and Spain. Sources were T cells, B-cell-depleted T cells, or PBMCs; the material itself was cDNA or gDNA.

The CDR3 totals 17 residues. From germline, CDR1 is MNHEY and CDR2 SMNVEV (reference sequence). Deletions cut 6 bases from V and 7 bases from J, with 28 bases between. This clone was counted once. In the original processing: Nucleated cell number was recorded as an estimate derived from reference gene primer amplification. TCRdb keeps only in-frame clones here, not all; method: immunoSEQ multiplex PCR. For V, J and clone size, that table is used; D and trimming come from the DNA. Of around 210,000 clones detected, approximately 85% appear once; the ten largest clones hold 4% to 6%. Seattle researchers signed up patients amid active infection and tracked them longitudinally.

This TCR was recovered from a man in his fifties or sixties with COVID-19, enrolled during active disease. The chain joins TRBV27 to TRBJ2-7, with a tentative D call TRBD1 (5 bases). The specimen was peripheral blood. The CDR3 bases are TGTGCCAGCAGCCTAAACCCTTGGGCAGGGTCCCCTAGGGAGCAGTACTTC. This gives the protein CASSLNPWAGSPREQYF.